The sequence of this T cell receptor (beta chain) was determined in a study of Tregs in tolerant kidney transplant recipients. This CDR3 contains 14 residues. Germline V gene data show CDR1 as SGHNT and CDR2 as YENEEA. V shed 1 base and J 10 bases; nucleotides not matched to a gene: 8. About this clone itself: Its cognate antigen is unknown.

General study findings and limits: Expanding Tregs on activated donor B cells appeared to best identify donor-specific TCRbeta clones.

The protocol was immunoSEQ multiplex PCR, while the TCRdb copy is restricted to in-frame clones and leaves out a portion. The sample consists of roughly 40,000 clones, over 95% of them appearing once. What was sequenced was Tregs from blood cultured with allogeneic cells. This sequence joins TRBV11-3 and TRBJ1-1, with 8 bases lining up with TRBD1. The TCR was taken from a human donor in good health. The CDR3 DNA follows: TGTGCCAGCAGCTTAGGACAGGGGAGAGGATCAGCTTTCTTT. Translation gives CASSLGQGRGSAFF.